The clone carrying this TCR beta chain was picked up a small number of times. What it binds is unknown. The entry originates in a study of response to subunit inactivated influenza vaccine. Broader study findings: Each seasonal influenza vaccination recruits few new T cells, the authors suggested.

TCRdb recomputed calls from the RT-PCR reads with MiXCR, one row per CDR3 protein. The sample has about 520,000 distinct CDR3 sequences, about 25% seen once; the top ten hold approximately 2%. V dropped 6 bases and J dropped 0; count of bases not matched to a gene: 10. The CDR3 is made up of 15 amino acids. Germline CDR1 is DFQATT and CDR2 is SNEGSKA (reference sequence). The specimen was CD4+ T cells sorted from PBMCs, collected approximately 5 days after vaccination. The V gene is TRBV20-1, the J gene TRBJ1-2, with 7 bases aligning to TRBD1. This TCR derives from a man aged 50 or older who received an inactivated influenza vaccine. CDR3 amino acids: CSATSPGTANYGYTF. For the CDR3, the DNA is TGCAGTGCGACGAGTCCCGGGACAGCTAACTATGGCTACACCTTC.